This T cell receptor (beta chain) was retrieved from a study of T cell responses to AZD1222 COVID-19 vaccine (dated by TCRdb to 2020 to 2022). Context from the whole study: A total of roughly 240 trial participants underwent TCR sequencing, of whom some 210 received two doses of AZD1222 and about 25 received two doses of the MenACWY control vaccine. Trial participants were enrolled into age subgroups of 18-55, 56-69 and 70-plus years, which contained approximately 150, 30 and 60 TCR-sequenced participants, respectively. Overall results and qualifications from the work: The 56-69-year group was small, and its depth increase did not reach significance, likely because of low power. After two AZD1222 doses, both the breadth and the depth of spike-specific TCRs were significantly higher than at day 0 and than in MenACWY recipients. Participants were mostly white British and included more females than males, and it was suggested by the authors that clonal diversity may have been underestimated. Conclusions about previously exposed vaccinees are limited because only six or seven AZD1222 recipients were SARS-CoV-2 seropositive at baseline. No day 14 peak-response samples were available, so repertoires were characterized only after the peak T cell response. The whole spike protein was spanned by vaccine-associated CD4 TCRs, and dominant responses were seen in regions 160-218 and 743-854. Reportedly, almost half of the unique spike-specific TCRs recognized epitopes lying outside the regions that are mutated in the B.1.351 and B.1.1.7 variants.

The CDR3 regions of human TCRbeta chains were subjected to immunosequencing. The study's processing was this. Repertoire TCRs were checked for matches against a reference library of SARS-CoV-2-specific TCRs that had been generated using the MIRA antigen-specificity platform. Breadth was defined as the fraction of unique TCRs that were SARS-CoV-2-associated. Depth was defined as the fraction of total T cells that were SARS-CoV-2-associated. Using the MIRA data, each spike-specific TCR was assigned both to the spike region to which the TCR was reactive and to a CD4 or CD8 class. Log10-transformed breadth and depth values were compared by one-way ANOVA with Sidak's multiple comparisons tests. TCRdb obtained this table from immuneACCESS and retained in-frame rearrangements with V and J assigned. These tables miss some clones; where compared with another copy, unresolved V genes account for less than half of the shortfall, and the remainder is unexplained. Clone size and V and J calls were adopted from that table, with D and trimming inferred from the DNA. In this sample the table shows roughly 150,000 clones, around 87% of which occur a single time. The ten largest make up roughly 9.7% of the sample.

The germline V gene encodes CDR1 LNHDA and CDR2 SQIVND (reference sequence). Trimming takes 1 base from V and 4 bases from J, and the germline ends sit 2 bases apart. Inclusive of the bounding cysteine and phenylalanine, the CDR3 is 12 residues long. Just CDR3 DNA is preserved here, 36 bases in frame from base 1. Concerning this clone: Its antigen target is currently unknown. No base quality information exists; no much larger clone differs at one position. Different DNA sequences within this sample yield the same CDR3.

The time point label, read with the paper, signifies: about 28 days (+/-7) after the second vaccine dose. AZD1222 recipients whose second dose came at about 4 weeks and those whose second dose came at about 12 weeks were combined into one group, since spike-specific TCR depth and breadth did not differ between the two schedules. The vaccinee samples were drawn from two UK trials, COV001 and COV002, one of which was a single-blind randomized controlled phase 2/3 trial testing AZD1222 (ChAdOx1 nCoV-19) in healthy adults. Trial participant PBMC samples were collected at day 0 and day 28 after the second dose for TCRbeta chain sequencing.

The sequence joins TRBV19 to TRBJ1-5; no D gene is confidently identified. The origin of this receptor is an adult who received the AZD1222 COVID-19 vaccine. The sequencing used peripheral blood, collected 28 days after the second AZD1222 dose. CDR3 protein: CASSIGNQPQHF. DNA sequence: TGTGCCAGTAGTATAGGAAATCAGCCCCAGCATTTT.